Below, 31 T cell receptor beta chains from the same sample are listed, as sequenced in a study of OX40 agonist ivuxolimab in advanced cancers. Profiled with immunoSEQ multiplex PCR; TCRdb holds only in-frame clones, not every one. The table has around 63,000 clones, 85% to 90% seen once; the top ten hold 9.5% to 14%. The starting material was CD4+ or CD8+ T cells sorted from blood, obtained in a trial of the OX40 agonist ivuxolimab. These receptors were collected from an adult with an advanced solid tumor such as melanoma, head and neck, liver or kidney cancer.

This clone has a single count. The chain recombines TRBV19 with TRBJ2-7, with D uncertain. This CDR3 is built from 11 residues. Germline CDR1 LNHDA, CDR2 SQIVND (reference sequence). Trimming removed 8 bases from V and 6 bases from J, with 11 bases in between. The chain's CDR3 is CASRLLCEQYF. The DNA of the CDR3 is TGTGCCAGTCGCCTTCTCTGCGAGCAGTACTTC.

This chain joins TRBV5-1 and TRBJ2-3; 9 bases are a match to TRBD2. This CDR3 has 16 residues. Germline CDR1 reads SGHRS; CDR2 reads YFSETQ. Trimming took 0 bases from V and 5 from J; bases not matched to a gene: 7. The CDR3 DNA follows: TGCGCCAGCAGCTTGGAGGTAGCGGGAGTTGGAGATACGCAGTATTTT. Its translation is CASSLEVAGVGDTQYF.

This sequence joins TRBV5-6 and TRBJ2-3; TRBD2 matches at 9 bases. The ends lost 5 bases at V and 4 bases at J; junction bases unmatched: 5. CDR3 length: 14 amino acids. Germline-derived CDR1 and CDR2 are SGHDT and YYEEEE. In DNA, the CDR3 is TGTGCCAGCAGGAGACTAGCGGTGCCAGATACGCAGTATTTT. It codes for CASRRLAVPDTQYF.

The CDR3 DNA follows: TGTGCCAGCAGCCCCCTGACGGCTTACACTGAAGCTTTCTTT. Translated: CASSPLTAYTEAFF. This chain joins TRBV13 and TRBJ1-1; D is ambiguous. The germline CDR1 and CDR2 sequences are PRHDT and FYEKMQ (reference sequence). This CDR3 is 14 amino acids long. V was clipped by 5 bases and J by 3 bases, with 13 bases between them.

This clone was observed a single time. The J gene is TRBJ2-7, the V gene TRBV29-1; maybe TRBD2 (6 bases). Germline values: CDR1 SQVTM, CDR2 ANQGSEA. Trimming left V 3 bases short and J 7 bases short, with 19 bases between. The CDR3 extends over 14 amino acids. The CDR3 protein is CSVEWFRGGAEQYF. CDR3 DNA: TGCAGCGTTGAGTGGTTTAGGGGAGGCGCGGAGCAGTACTTC.

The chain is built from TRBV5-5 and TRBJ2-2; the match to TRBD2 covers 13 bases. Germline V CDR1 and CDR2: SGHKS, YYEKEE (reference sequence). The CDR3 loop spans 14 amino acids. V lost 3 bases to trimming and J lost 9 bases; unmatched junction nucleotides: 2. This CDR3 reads CASSSGTSGRELFF. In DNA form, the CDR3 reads TGTGCCAGCAGCTCCGGGACTAGCGGGAGGGAGCTGTTTTTT.

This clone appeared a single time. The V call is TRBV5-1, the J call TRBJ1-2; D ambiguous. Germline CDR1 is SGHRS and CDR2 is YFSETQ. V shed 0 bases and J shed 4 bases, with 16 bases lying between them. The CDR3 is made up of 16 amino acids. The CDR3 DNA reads TGCGCCAGCAGCTTGGATCCGGTCAGGAGCTCCTATGGCTACACCTTC. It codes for CASSLDPVRSSYGYTF.

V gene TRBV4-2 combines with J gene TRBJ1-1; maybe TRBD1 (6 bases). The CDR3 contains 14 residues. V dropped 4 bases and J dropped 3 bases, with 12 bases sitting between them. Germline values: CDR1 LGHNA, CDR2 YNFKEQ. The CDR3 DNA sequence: TGTGCCAGCAGCCGGGGGGCCACGGACACTGAAGCTTTCTTT. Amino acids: CASSRGATDTEAFF.

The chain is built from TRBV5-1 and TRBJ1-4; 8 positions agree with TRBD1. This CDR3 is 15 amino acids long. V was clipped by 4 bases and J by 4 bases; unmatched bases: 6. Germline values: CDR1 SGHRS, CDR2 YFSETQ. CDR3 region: CASSRGQADNEKLFF. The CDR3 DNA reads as TGCGCCAGCAGCAGGGGACAGGCGGATAATGAAAAACTGTTTTTT. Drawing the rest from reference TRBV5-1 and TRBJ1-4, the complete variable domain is KAGVTQTPRYLIKTRGQQVTLSCSPISGHRSVSWYQQTPGQGLQFLFEYFSETQRNKGNFPGRFSGRQFSNSRSEMNVSTLELGDSALYLCASSRGQADNEKLFFGSGTQLSVL.

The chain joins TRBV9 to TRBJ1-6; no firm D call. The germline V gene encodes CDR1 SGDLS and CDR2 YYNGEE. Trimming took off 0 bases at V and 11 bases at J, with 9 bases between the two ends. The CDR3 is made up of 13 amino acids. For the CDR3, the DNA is TGTGCCAGCAGCGTAGGGACTTCGGCACCCCTCCACTTT. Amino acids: CASSVGTSAPLHF.

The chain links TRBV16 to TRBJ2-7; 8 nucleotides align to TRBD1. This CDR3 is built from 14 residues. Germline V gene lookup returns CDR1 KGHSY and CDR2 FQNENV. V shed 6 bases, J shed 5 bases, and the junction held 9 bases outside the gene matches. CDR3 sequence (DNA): TGTGCCAGCAGTTCGGACAGGGTTAAGGACGAGCAGTACTTC. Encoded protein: CASSSDRVKDEQYF.

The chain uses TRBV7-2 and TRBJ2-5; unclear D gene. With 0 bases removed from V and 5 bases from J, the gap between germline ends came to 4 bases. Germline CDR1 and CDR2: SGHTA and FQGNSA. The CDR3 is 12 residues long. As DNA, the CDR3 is TGTGCCAGCAGCTTAGCGCGTGAGACCCAGTACTTC. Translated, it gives CASSLARETQYF.

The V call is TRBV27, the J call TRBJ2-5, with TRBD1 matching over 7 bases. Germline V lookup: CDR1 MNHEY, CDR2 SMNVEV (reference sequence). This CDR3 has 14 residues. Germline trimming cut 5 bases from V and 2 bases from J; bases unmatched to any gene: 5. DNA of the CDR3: TGTGCCAGCAGTCCTCCGGGACAGCAAGAGACCCAGTACTTC. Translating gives CASSPPGQQETQYF.

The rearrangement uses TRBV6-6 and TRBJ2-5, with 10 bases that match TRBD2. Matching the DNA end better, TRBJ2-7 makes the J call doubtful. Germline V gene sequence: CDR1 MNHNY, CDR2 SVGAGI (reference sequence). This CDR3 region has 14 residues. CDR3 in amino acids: CASKTSGDSYEQYF. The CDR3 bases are TGTGCCAGCAAAACTAGCGGGGACTCCTACGAGCAGTACTTC.

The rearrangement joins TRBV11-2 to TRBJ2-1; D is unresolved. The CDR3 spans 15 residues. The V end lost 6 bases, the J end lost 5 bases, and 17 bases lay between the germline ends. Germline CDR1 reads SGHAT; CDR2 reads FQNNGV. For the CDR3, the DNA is TGTGCCAGCAGGCCCATCTATAGAAGGCACAATGAGCAGTTCTTC. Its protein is CASRPIYRRHNEQFF.

The CDR3 bases are TGTGCCAGCAGTCCAGGGTCCTATGGCTACACCTTC. Translated: CASSPGSYGYTF. This chain uses TRBV28 with TRBJ1-2; D is possibly TRBD1 (5 bases). This CDR3 has 12 residues. V lost 5 bases to trimming and J lost 4 bases, with 8 bases between them. CDR1 MDHEN and CDR2 SYDVKM come from the germline V gene.

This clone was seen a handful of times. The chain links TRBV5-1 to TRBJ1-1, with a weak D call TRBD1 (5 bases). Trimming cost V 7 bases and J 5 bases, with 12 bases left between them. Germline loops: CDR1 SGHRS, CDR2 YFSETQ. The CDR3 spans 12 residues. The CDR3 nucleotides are TGCGCCAGCGGAACTACAGGTACTGAAGCTTTCTTT. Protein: CASGTTGTEAFF.

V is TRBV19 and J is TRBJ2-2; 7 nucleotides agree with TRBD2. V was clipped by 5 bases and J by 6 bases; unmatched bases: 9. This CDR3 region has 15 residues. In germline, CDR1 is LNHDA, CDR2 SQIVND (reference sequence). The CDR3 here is CASSRGEMRAGELFF. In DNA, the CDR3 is TGTGCCAGTAGTCGGGGGGAAATGAGGGCCGGGGAGCTGTTTTTT.

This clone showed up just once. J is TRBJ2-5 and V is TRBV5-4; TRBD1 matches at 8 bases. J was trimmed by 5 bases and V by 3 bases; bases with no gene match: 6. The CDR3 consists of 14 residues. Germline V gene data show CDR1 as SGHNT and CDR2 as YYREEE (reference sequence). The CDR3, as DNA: TGTGCCAGCAGCTCAGGACAGGGCAGGGAGACCCAGTACTTC. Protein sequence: CASSSGQGRETQYF.

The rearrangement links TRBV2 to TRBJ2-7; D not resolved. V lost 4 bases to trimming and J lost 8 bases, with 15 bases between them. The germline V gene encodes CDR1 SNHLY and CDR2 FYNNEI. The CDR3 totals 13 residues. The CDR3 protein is CASSVQNTYQQYF. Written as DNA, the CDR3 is TGTGCCAGCAGTGTTCAGAACACCTATCAGCAGTACTTC.

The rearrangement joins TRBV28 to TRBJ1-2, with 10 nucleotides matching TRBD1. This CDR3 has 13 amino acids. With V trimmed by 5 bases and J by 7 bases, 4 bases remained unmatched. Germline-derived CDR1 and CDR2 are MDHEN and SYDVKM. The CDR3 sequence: CASSGQGESGYTF. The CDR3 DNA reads TGTGCCAGCAGTGGACAGGGGGAAAGTGGCTACACCTTC.

The CDR3 DNA follows: TGTGCCAGCAGACCTATACCCGACGCATACGAGCAGTACTTC. Translation: CASRPIPDAYEQYF. This chain connects TRBV28 to TRBJ2-7; D uncertain. The CDR3 length is 14 residues. Germline CDR1 reads MDHEN; CDR2 reads SYDVKM. Trimming pared 6 bases from V and 4 bases from J, leaving 16 bases between.

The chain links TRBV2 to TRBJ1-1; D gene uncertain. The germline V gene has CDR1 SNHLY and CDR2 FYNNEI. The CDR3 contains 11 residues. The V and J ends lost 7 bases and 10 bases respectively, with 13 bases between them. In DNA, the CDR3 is TGTGCCAGCACGAGACACGAAGTAGCTTTCTTT. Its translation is CASTRHEVAFF.

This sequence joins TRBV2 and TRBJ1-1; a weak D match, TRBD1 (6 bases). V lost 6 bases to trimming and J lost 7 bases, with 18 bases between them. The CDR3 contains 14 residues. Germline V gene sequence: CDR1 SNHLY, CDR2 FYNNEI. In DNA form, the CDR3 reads TGTGCCAGCAGACAGGGTGCAGGCTCGGGTGAAGCTTTCTTT. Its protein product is CASRQGAGSGEAFF.

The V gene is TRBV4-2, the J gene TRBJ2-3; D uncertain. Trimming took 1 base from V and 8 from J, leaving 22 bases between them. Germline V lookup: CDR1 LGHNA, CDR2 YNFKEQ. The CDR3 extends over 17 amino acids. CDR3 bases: TGTGCCAGCAGCCAAGGGGTCCTCGCGGCCTCCATGTCTACGCAGTATTTT. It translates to CASSQGVLAASMSTQYF.

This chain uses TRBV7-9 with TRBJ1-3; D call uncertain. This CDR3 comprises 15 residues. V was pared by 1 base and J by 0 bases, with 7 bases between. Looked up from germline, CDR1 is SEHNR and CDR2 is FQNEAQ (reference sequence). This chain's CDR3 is CASSLGRISGNTIYF. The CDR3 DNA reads TGTGCCAGCAGCTTAGGGCGGATCTCTGGAAACACCATATATTTT.

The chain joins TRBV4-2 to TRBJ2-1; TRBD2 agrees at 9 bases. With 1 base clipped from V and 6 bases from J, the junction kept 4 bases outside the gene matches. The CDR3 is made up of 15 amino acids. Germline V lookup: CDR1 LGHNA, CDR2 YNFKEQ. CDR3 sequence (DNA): TGTGCCAGCAGCCAAGGACTAGCGGAGGGCAATGAGCAGTTCTTC. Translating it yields CASSQGLAEGNEQFF.

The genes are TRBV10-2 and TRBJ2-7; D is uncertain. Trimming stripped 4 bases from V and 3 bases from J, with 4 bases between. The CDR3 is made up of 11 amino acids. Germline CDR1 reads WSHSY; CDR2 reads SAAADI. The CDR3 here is CASSANYEQYF. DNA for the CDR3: TGCGCCAGCAGTGCGAACTACGAGCAGTACTTC.

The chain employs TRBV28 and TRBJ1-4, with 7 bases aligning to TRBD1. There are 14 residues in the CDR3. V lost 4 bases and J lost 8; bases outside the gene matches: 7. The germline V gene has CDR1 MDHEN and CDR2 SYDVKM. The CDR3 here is CASSSGQAGEKLFF. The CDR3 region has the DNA TGTGCCAGCAGTTCCGGACAGGCGGGGGAAAAACTGTTTTTT.

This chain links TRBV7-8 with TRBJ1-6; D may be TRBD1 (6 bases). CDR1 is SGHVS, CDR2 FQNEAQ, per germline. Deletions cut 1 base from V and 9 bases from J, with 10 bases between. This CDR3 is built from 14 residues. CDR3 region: CASSLVGRGSPLHF. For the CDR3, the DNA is TGTGCCAGCAGCTTAGTTGGCAGGGGTTCACCCCTCCACTTT.

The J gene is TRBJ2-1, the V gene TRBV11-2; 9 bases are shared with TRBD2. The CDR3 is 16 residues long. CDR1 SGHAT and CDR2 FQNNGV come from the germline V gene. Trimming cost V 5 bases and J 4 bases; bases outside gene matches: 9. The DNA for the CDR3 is TGTGCCAGCAGCCGCCTGGTCAGCGGGAGGTACAATGAGCAGTTCTTC. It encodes CASSRLVSGRYNEQFF. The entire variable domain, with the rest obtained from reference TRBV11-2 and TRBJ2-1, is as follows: EAGVAQSPRYKIIEKRQSVAFWCNPISGHATLYWYQQILGQGPKLLIQFQNNGVVDDSQLPKDRFSAERLKGVDSTLKIQPAKLEDSAVYLCASSRLVSGRYNEQFFGPGTRLTVL.